This record covers a single TCR beta chain. Its antigen is unidentified. Described treatment: about 20 received Ad26.COV2.S at low or high dose, single or two shots; 5 received placebo; per-sample allocation not given. Sampling happened 63 days after the first vaccine or placebo injection. This record comes from a study of Ad26.COV2.S vaccination and SARS-CoV-2 variants. Study details: Intramuscular Ad26.COV2.S doses were given once or twice, 56 days apart.

Study-wide results and caveats: Reports say spike-specific CD8+ and CD4+ T cell responses covered substantial breadth after vaccination. Vaccine and placebo groups showed comparable non-spike TCR breadth. Breadth and depth estimates from TCRs may understate total T cell responses.

The table came from immunoSEQ multiplex PCR; TCRdb's copy has only in-frame clones and leaves some out. The sample lists about 350,000 clones; 88% were seen once. The receptor was isolated from a person between 18 and 60 years old who received the Ad26.COV2.S COVID-19 vaccine or a placebo. The sequenced sample was peripheral blood, obtained in a trial of Ad26.COV2.S vaccine versus placebo.

The CDR3 loop is CASTIGGRGTHSPLHF. The CDR3 DNA reads as TGTGCCAGTACCATAGGCGGCAGGGGGACTCATTCACCCCTCCACTTT. The rearrangement uses TRBV19 and TRBJ1-6; 7 bases match TRBD1. CDR1 is LNHDA and CDR2 is SQIVND in the germline V gene (reference sequence). The CDR3 length is 16 residues. V shed 7 bases, J shed 8 bases, and the junction held 14 bases outside the gene matches.